The rows below give T cell receptor beta chains drawn from one sample of a study of T cells in Graves' hyperthyroidism and ophthalmopathy. TCRdb re-called the multiplex PCR reads through MiXCR, storing one row per CDR3 protein. The profile shows around 690,000 distinct CDR3 sequences, roughly a sixth of them singletons. The sequenced material came from blood. The receptors here all came from a man aged 50 or older with Graves' hyperthyroidism. CDR3s include the opening cysteine and the closing phenylalanine or tryptophan. The order of the fields is V gene, clone size, J gene, D gene, CDR3 protein, CDR3 DNA. A D gene is named only where the DNA matches it firmly. The size of a clone is reported for some rows only, either as once, few or many, or as a class for expanded clones.

TRBV14,many,TRBJ2-1,.,CASSRIESSYNEQFF,TGTGCCAGCAGCCGAATCGAGAGCTCCTACAATGAGCAGTTCTTC
TRBV7-2,.,TRBJ2-7,.,CASSFRGQGGNEQYF,TGTGCCAGCAGCTTCCGGGGGCAGGGAGGGAACGAGCAGTACTTC
TRBV20-1,.,TRBJ1-1,.,CSARAGRQNTEAFF,TGCAGTGCTAGAGCCGGCAGACAGAACACTGAAGCTTTCTTT
TRBV28,many,TRBJ2-5,TRBD2,CASSPAGRRIQETQYF,TGTGCCAGCAGCCCAGCGGGACGGAGGATACAAGAGACCCAGTACTTC
TRBV19,few,TRBJ1-2,.,CASSMPPNYGYTF,TGTGCCAGTAGTATGCCTCCCAACTATGGCTACACCTTC
TRBV5-1,many,TRBJ2-1,.,CASSLGYRSYNEQFF,TGCGCCAGCAGCTTGGGCTACAGATCGTACAATGAGCAGTTCTTC
TRBV11-2,many,TRBJ2-5,TRBD1,CASSKTGGGVETQYF,TGTGCCAGCAGCAAGACAGGGGGTGGGGTGGAGACCCAGTACTTC
TRBV28,few,TRBJ1-2,.,CASSFRTDYGYTF,TGTGCCAGCAGTTTTCGCACCGACTATGGCTACACCTTC
TRBV6-5,few,TRBJ2-7,TRBD2,CASSYSSSGIRFDEQYF,TGTGCCAGCAGTTACTCGTCTAGCGGGATTCGTTTTGACGAGCAGTACTTC
TRBV20-1,.,TRBJ2-7,.,CSARDTGGVGEQYF,TGCAGTGCTAGAGATACCGGGGGCGTAGGCGAGCAGTACTTC
TRBV12-3/TRBV12-4,many,TRBJ2-1,TRBD1,CASSSTGQGIANEQFF,TGTGCCAGCAGTTCGACTGGACAGGGTATCGCGAATGAGCAGTTCTTC
TRBV12-3/TRBV12-4,many,TRBJ2-7,.,CASRAGGTASYEQYF,TGTGCCAGCAGGGCCGGGGGGACAGCCTCCTACGAGCAGTACTTC
TRBV30,.,TRBJ1-1,TRBD1,CAWTPGQGGAFF,TGTGCCTGGACTCCGGGACAGGGTGGAGCTTTCTTT
TRBV12-3/TRBV12-4,many,TRBJ1-6,.,CASSFDLMGTANSPLHF,TGTGCCAGCAGTTTTGATCTGATGGGGACGGCAAATTCACCCCTCCACTTT
TRBV20-1,few,TRBJ2-7,TRBD2,CSARDLGLADYEQYF,TGCAGTGCTAGAGATTTGGGACTAGCGGATTACGAGCAGTACTTC
TRBV3-1,many,TRBJ2-5,.,CASSQARLRQWRETQYF,TGTGCCAGCAGCCAAGCCCGGCTCCGGCAGTGGAGAGAGACCCAGTACTTC
TRBV7-9,few,TRBJ2-7,.,CASRPTGLYEQYF,TGTGCCAGCAGACCAACAGGACTCTACGAGCAGTACTTC
TRBV5-1,many,TRBJ2-1,TRBD2,CASGLEGRATYNEQFF,TGCGCCAGCGGGTTGGAAGGGAGGGCCACCTACAATGAGCAGTTCTTC
TRBV29-1,.,TRBJ1-2,.,CSVLAGWDGYTF,TGCAGCGTTCTGGCAGGATGGGATGGCTACACCTTC
TRBV15,many,TRBJ1-5,.,CATSRDNQPQHF,TGTGCCACCAGCAGAGATAATCAGCCCCAGCATTTT
TRBV7-9,.,TRBJ1-6,.,CASSPAPGARTLHF,TGTGCCAGCAGCCCTGCTCCAGGGGCCCGCACCCTCCACTTT
TRBV13,few,TRBJ2-3,.,CASNLDGLSTDTQYF,TGTGCCAGCAACTTAGACGGACTCAGCACAGATACGCAGTATTTT
TRBV20-1,.,TRBJ2-7,TRBD2,CSARDGAGGGEQYF,TGCAGTGCTAGAGATGGTGCGGGAGGTGGCGAGCAGTACTTC
TRBV3-1,many,TRBJ1-1,.,CASEGLNTEAFF,TGTGCCAGCGAGGGGTTGAACACTGAAGCTTTCTTT
TRBV28,many,TRBJ2-3,.,CASSLVGETDTQYF,TGTGCCAGCAGTTTAGTGGGCGAGACAGATACGCAGTATTTT
TRBV28,many,TRBJ2-1,.,CASSFSPDSQVIYNEQFF,TGTGCCAGCAGTTTTAGCCCGGACAGCCAGGTCATCTACAATGAGCAGTTCTTC
TRBV13,few,TRBJ1-3,TRBD1,CASSAWTGGNTIYF,TGTGCCAGCAGCGCGTGGACAGGTGGAAACACCATATATTTT
TRBV2,many,TRBJ2-2,.,CASSEVRPNTGELFF,TGTGCCAGCAGTGAGGTCAGACCGAACACCGGGGAGCTGTTTTTT
TRBV28,many,TRBJ2-2,.,CASSSPGASGTGELFF,TGTGCCAGCAGTTCGCCCGGGGCCTCTGGAACCGGGGAGCTGTTTTTT
TRBV6-2/TRBV6-3,many,TRBJ2-3,.,CASRPTAGDTQYF,TGTGCCAGCAGGCCCACGGCGGGAGATACGCAGTATTTT
TRBV18,many,TRBJ2-7,TRBD2,CASSPGTSAYEQYF,TGTGCCAGCTCTCCCGGGACTAGCGCCTACGAGCAGTACTTC
TRBV7-8,many,TRBJ2-7,TRBD1,CASRPSGTGTYEQYF,TGTGCCAGCAGACCTTCCGGGACAGGAACCTACGAGCAGTACTTC
TRBV6-1,.,TRBJ1-1,.,CASSEFLLNTEAFF,TGTGCCAGCAGTGAATTTCTGTTGAACACTGAAGCTTTCTTT
TRBV28,many,TRBJ2-7,TRBD1,CASSAQGANIYEQYF,TGTGCCAGCAGTGCACAGGGGGCGAACATCTACGAGCAGTACTTC
TRBV6-2/TRBV6-3,few,TRBJ2-1,.,CASRSSAGEQFF,TGTGCCAGCAGATCCTCAGCGGGCGAGCAGTTCTTC
TRBV24-1,.,TRBJ2-7,.,CATSDPGSSEQYF,TGTGCCACCAGTGACCCAGGGAGTAGCGAGCAGTACTTC
TRBV20-1,many,TRBJ1-1,TRBD1,CSAPRQGQTEAFF,TGCAGTGCGCCAAGACAGGGACAGACTGAAGCTTTCTTT